This is a list of T cell receptor beta chains from one sample in a study of CD8 T cells in ankylosing spondylitis. Via MiXCR, TCRdb re-called the 5' RACE reads, giving one row per CDR3 protein. The sample lists roughly 240,000 distinct CDR3 sequences; around 32% were seen once. Sample: blood, either unsorted or a sorted T cell fraction (not recorded which). All receptors derive from a male donor with ankylosing spondylitis or in good health (not recorded which). CDR3s include the opening cysteine and the closing phenylalanine or tryptophan. Not all rows give a size; the values are once, few, many and, for expanded clones, a class.

>.|TRBV12-3/TRBV12-4|TRBJ2-7
CASSFMGTGGKQYF
>few|TRBV20-1|TRBJ2-1
CSAIGTGKKNEQFF
>.|TRBV10-1|TRBJ2-3
CASSETGGGTDTQYF
>.|TRBV20-1|TRBJ2-6
CSARSPGPGANVLTF
>once|TRBV18|TRBJ2-1
CASSLRTGSYNEQFF
>.|TRBV5-1|TRBJ2-7
CASTFGGTTYEQYF
>few|TRBV6-1|TRBJ2-7
CASSPRDRSRSVKYF
>.|TRBV5-1|TRBJ2-1
CASSISDGQGWNEQFF
>.|TRBV28|TRBJ2-1
CASSPPITEQFF
>.|TRBV6-2/TRBV6-3|TRBJ2-7
CASSSYNLDRGTNYEQYF
>many|TRBV6-1|TRBJ2-7
CASSLGGGKSRYEQYF
>.|TRBV27|TRBJ2-7
CASSLGRASGGYEQYF
>.|TRBV20-1|TRBJ1-1
CRGRGLNTEAFF
>.|TRBV18|TRBJ2-5
CASSPPGLAGVETQYF
>few|TRBV7-9|TRBJ1-2
CASSSPDGFYGYTF
>.|TRBV12-3/TRBV12-4|TRBJ2-3
CASSDRGWNDTQYF
>.|TRBV28|TRBJ2-7
CASSTGYSSYEQYF
>.|TRBV12-3/TRBV12-4|TRBJ1-1
CASSPVATEAFF
>.|TRBV6-1|TRBJ2-3
CASSPHIAGGRGDTQYF
>.|TRBV12-3/TRBV12-4|TRBJ1-6
CASSYLDSGSPLHF
>.|TRBV7-9|TRBJ1-2
CASSRPTGGRYGYTF
>many|TRBV20-1|TRBJ1-1
CSAAASTGGTEAFF
>few|TRBV27|TRBJ2-5
CASSLERGVETQYF
>.|TRBV3-1|TRBJ2-5
CASSQTEQETQYF
>.|TRBV12-3/TRBV12-4|TRBJ2-2
CASSLSPGGGGELFF
>.|TRBV7-2|TRBJ1-5
CASSFRGSNQPQHF
>.|TRBV20-1|TRBJ2-1
CSAEDRGRSNEQFF
>.|TRBV9|TRBJ2-7
CASSVESGGIYEQYF
>.|TRBV7-6|TRBJ2-7
CASSPEGTDYSYEQYF
>many|TRBV29-1|TRBJ2-5
CSVGTGALQETQYF
>.|TRBV4-1|TRBJ2-3
CASSHARADTQYF
>few|TRBV12-3/TRBV12-4|TRBJ2-7
CASSLTDREPYEQYF
>.|TRBV20-1|TRBJ2-6
CSAKDRVSPGANVLTF
>.|TRBV5-5|TRBJ2-1
CASSLRDSSYNEQFF
>.|TRBV6-5|TRBJ2-1
CASSYSTGSYNEQFF
>.|TRBV18|TRBJ2-7
CASSPPGRQGGYEQYF